This note documents a single TCR beta chain sequence. One end of the junction does not line up with germline, which may come from a read error. The data belong to a study of blood T cells in healthy people across ages. Together with a sample-barcoded 5' primer, a J-beta primer mix was included in a second PCR lasting 7 to 11 cycles. MiXCR, run by TCRdb on the 5' RACE reads, gives a single entry per CDR3 protein. The sample has fewer than 950,000 distinct CDR3 sequences, 50% to 65% seen once. The CDR3 sequence is 14 residues long. Looked up from germline, CDR1 is MDHEN and CDR2 is SYDVKM. The sample taken for sequencing was blood. This TCR was sampled from a man of 80 years or more in good health. This chain joins TRBV28 and TRBJ1-1, with D unresolved. The CDR3 region is CASSLYTGGTEAFF. The CDR3 DNA reads TGTGCCAGCAGCTTATACACGGGAGGCACTGAAGCTTTCTTT.